These 9 T cell receptor beta chains came from one sample sequenced in a study of identical twins. TCRdb re-derived calls from the 5' RACE reads in MiXCR, one entry per CDR3 protein. In the table there are some 630,000 distinct CDR3 sequences, about 7.1% of which are singletons. The data were also submitted as part of a second study, on yellow fever vaccine responses in identical twins.

The sequenced sample was PBMCs. These receptor sequences come from a woman aged 18-35 years in good health.

This clonotype appeared many times. The chain carries TRBV7-9 and TRBJ2-3, with a possible D match to TRBD2 (6 bases). This CDR3 is 15 amino acids long. Germline V gives CDR1 SEHNR, CDR2 FQNEAQ (reference sequence). Trimming cost V 5 bases and J 0 bases, with 12 bases left between them. The CDR3: CASSPGLPSTDTQYF. CDR3 in DNA: TGTGCCAGCAGCCCGGGACTTCCAAGCACAGATACGCAGTATTTT.

This clonotype showed up many times. The V gene is TRBV12-3 or TRBV12-4, the J gene TRBJ2-2; D is perhaps TRBD1 (5 bases). The V end lost 10 bases, the J end lost 0 bases, and 15 bases lay between the germline ends. The CDR3 totals 15 residues. DNA for the CDR3: TGTGCCACACAATGGGGCAGCGCGAACACCGGGGAGCTGTTTTTT. Its protein product is CATQWGSANTGELFF.

This chain uses TRBV24-1 with TRBJ2-1; D gene ambiguous. The germline V and J ends were trimmed by 0 bases and 0 bases, with 8 bases remaining between them. CDR1 and CDR2 from the germline V gene are KGHDR and SFDVKD. CDR3 length: 16 amino acids. The CDR3 loop is CATSDLLGSSYNEQFF. The CDR3 nucleotides read TGTGCCACCAGTGATTTGCTGGGTAGCTCCTACAATGAGCAGTTCTTC.

The sample holds many counts of this clonotype. The chain uses TRBV27 and TRBJ1-6; D call uncertain. Trimming took off 11 bases at V and 8 bases at J, with 16 bases between the two ends. Germline loops: CDR1 MNHEY, CDR2 SMNVEV (reference sequence). CDR3 length: 13 amino acids. This chain's CDR3 is CASAPGPYSPLHF. DNA for the CDR3: TGTGCCTCAGCCCCGGGTCCTTATTCACCCCTCCACTTT.

The CDR3 DNA reads TGTGCCAGCAGCTTAGTAGGAGCGGGGAGGGAGACCCAGTACTTC. This codes for CASSLVGAGRETQYF. The chain couples TRBV7-6 to TRBJ2-5, with 7 positions matching TRBD2. In germline, CDR1 is SGHVS, CDR2 FNYEAQ. V was pared by 1 base and J by 5 bases, with 7 bases of the junction left unmatched. The CDR3 loop spans 15 amino acids.

This chain uses TRBV7-2 with TRBJ2-3; D is unresolved. The germline V and J ends were trimmed by 10 bases and 0 bases, with 8 bases remaining between them. The CDR3 is made up of 12 amino acids. Per germline, CDR1 SGHTA and CDR2 FQGNSA. The CDR3 nucleotides are TGTGCCACCCAGGCAAGCACAGATACGCAGTATTTT. Its translation is CATQASTDTQYF.

This clonotype has only a few counts. This chain uses TRBV7-2 with TRBJ1-4; weak D call: TRBD1 (5 bases). The CDR3 spans 11 residues. Trimming took off 10 bases at V and 13 bases at J, with 16 bases between the two ends. Germline V CDR1 and CDR2: SGHTA, FQGNSA. CDR3 DNA: TGTGCCACGGGACGGGGAGGGTCACTGTTTTTT. Translated, it gives CATGRGGSLFF.

The rearrangement uses TRBV11-2 and TRBJ2-7, with D tentatively TRBD1 (5 bases). This CDR3 region has 12 residues. Per germline, CDR1 SGHAT and CDR2 FQNNGV. V was cut by 6 bases and J by 3 bases, with 9 bases left in between. The CDR3 loop reads CASRYRSYEQYF. The CDR3 bases are TGTGCCAGCAGGTACAGGAGCTACGAGCAGTACTTC.

At least ten counts were recorded for this clonotype. The CDR3 nucleotides are TGCAGTGCTACCGGACAGAGGGAGTTCAGTTCCTACGAGCAGTACTTC. This gives the protein CSATGQREFSSYEQYF. The genes are TRBV20-1 and TRBJ2-7; maybe TRBD1 (6 bases). The germline V and J ends were trimmed by 4 bases and 1 base, with 20 bases remaining between them. Germline CDR1 is DFQATT and CDR2 is SNEGSKA (reference sequence). The CDR3 has 16 residues.